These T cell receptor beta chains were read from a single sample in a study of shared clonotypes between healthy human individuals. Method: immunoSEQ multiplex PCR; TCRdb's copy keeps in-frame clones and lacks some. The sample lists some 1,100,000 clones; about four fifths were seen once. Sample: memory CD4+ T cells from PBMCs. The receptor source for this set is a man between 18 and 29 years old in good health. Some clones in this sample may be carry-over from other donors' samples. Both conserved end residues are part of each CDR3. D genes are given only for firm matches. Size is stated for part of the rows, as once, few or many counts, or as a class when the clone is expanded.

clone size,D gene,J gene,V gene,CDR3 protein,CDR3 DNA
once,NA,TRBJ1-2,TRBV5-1,CASSPALSVYGSSAGYTF,TGCGCCAGCAGCCCCGCTTTATCGGTTTACGGCTCTTCTGCTGGCTACACCTTC
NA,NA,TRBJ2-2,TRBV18,CASSQLVPANTGELFF,TGTGCCAGCTCCCAGTTAGTTCCAGCTAACACCGGGGAGCTGTTTTTT
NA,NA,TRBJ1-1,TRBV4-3,CASSQDPGTEAFF,TGCGCCAGCAGCCAAGATCCGGGAACTGAAGCTTTCTTT
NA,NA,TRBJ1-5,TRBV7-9,CASSQWGGGGNQPQHF,TGTGCCAGCAGCCAGTGGGGAGGGGGTGGCAATCAGCCCCAGCATTTT
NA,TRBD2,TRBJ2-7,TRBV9,CASSGGLAGANEQYF,TGTGCCAGCAGCGGTGGACTAGCGGGAGCCAACGAGCAGTACTTC
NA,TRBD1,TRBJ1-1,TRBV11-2,CASSLGLGQGANTEAFF,TGTGCCAGCAGCTTAGGGTTGGGACAGGGGGCGAACACTGAAGCTTTCTTT
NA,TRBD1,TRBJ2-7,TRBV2,CASRRTGGSYEQYF,TGTGCCAGCAGGAGGACAGGGGGGTCTTACGAGCAGTACTTC
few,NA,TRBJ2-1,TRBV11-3,CASSLGGGTEQFF,TGTGCCAGCAGCTTAGGGGGCGGAACTGAGCAGTTCTTC
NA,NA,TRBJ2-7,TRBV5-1,CASSLVPNRGYEQYF,TGCGCCAGCAGCTTGGTTCCCAATCGTGGGTACGAGCAGTACTTC
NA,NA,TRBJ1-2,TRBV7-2,CASSLAGGEHGYTF,TGTGCCAGCAGCTTAGCCGGCGGAGAGCATGGCTACACCTTC
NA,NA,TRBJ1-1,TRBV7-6,CASSLGPGRIEAFF,TGTGCCAGCAGCTTAGGGCCTGGACGGATTGAAGCTTTCTTT
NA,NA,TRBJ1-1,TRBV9,CASSPSPVTNTEAFF,TGTGCCAGCAGCCCCTCCCCCGTTACGAACACTGAAGCTTTCTTT
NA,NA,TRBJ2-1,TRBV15,CATSSLSYNEQFF,TGTGCCACCAGCAGTTTATCCTACAATGAGCAGTTCTTC
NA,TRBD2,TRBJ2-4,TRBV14,CASSQLREGPRDIQYF,TGTGCCAGCAGCCAACTACGGGAGGGCCCTCGGGACATTCAGTACTTC
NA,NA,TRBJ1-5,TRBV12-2,CASRLGPQQGAQQPQHF,TGTGCAAGTCGCTTAGGGCCTCAACAGGGGGCGCAGCAGCCCCAGCATTTT
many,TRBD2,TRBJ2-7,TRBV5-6,CASRSGLAEQYF,TGTGCCAGCAGATCGGGACTAGCCGAGCAGTACTTC
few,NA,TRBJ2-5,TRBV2,CASLLEGVAETQYF,TGTGCCAGCCTCCTGGAAGGGGTGGCCGAGACCCAGTACTTC
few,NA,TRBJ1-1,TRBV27,CASSLTGLRTEAFF,TGTGCCAGCAGTTTAACCGGACTCCGCACTGAAGCTTTCTTT
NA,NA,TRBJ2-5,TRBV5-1,CASYDGAVQETQYF,TGCGCCAGCTACGACGGGGCAGTACAAGAGACCCAGTACTTC
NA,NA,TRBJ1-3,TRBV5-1,CASKPSPLNGNTIYF,TGCGCCAGCAAGCCTAGCCCTCTCAATGGAAACACCATATATTTT
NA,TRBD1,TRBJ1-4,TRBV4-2,CASRAGQGYEKLFF,TGTGCCAGCAGAGCCGGACAGGGGTATGAAAAACTGTTTTTT
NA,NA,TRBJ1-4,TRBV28,CASSLGSFNEKLFF,TGTGCCAGCAGTTTAGGCAGTTTTAATGAAAAACTGTTTTTT
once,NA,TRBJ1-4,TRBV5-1,CASSAARGWDEKLFF,TGCGCCAGCAGCGCGGCCAGGGGTTGGGATGAAAAACTGTTTTTT
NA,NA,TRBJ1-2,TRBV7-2,CASSLVPGPDLGYTF,TGTGCCAGCAGCTTAGTTCCGGGACCAGACTTGGGCTACACCTTC
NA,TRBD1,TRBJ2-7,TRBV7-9,CASIPRGTGDNEQYF,TGTGCCAGCATCCCGAGGGGGACAGGGGACAACGAGCAGTACTTC
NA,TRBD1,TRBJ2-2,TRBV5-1,CASSSDRGVTGELFF,TGCGCCAGCAGCTCAGACAGGGGAGTAACCGGGGAGCTGTTTTTT
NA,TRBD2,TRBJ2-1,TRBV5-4,CASSLTTSPYNEQFF,TGTGCCAGCAGCTTGACGACTAGCCCCTACAATGAGCAGTTCTTC
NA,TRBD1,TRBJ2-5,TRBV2,CASSRQGQETQYF,TGTGCCAGCAGTAGACAGGGCCAAGAGACCCAGTACTTC
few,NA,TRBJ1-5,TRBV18,CASSPPGASNQPQHF,TGTGCCAGCTCACCACCTGGGGCGAGCAATCAGCCCCAGCATTTT
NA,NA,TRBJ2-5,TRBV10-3,CAIRALFQETQYF,TGTGCCATCAGAGCCCTGTTTCAAGAGACCCAGTACTTC
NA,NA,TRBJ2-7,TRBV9,CASSPRGPYEQYF,TGTGCCAGCAGCCCCCGGGGGCCCTACGAGCAGTACTTC
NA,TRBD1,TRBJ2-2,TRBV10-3,CAISELNDRGRPGTGELFF,TGTGCCATCAGTGAGTTAAACGACAGGGGGCGCCCGGGCACCGGGGAGCTGTTTTTT
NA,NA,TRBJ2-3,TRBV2,CASSEAYGGTQYF,TGTGCCAGCAGTGAAGCATACGGTGGCACGCAGTATTTT
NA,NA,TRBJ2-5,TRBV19,CASGARETQYF,TGTGCCAGTGGGGCCCGGGAGACCCAGTACTTC
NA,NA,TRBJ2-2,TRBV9,CASSVSVNLGTPNTGELFF,TGTGCCAGCAGCGTATCCGTCAACCTCGGGACTCCGAACACCGGGGAGCTGTTTTTT
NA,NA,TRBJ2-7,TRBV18,CASSPGQLPAYEQYF,TGTGCCAGCTCCCCCGGACAGCTACCTGCCTACGAGCAGTACTTC
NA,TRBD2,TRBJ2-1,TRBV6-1,CASTLRLAGVTEQFF,TGTGCCAGCACTCTCCGACTAGCGGGGGTCACTGAGCAGTTCTTC
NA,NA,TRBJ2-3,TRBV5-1,CASRAADTQYF,TGCGCCAGCAGGGCGGCAGATACGCAGTATTTT
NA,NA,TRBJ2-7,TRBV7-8,CASSFATHASLLESYEQYF,TGTGCCAGCAGCTTCGCCACCCACGCATCATTACTGGAGTCCTACGAGCAGTACTTC
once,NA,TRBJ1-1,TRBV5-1,CASSSLPGPANTEAFF,TGCGCCAGCAGTTCCCTACCGGGCCCGGCGAACACTGAAGCTTTCTTT
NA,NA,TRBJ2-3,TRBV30,CAWMRTDTQYF,TGTGCCTGGATGCGGACAGATACGCAGTATTTT
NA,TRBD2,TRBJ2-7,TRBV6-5,CASSLLAEGSYEQYF,TGTGCCAGCAGTTTACTAGCGGAGGGCTCCTACGAGCAGTACTTC
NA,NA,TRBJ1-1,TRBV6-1,CASSEVDREAFF,TGTGCCAGCAGTGAGGTGGACCGTGAAGCTTTCTTT
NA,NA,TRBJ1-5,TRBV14,CASSLGGNDNSNQPQHF,TGTGCCAGCAGCCTAGGCGGCAACGACAATAGCAATCAGCCCCAGCATTTT
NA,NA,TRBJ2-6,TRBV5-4,CASSPPGANVLTF,TGTGCCAGCAGCCCCCCTGGGGCCAACGTCCTGACTTTC
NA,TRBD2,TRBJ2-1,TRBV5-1,CASSPGTSISYNEQFF,TGCGCCAGCAGCCCCGGGACTAGCATATCCTACAATGAGCAGTTCTTC
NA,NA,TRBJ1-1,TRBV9,CASSVRGVNTEAFF,TGTGCCAGCAGCGTGCGGGGGGTGAACACTGAAGCTTTCTTT
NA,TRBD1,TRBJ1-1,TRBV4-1,CASRQGPSLNTEAFF,TGCGCCAGCAGACAGGGGCCTTCTCTGAACACTGAAGCTTTCTTT
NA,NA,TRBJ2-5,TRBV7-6,CASSSRAETQYF,TGTGCCAGCAGCTCACGGGCGGAGACCCAGTACTTC
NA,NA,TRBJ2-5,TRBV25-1,CASSDNSGPQETQYF,TGTGCCAGCAGTGACAATAGCGGCCCCCAAGAGACCCAGTACTTC
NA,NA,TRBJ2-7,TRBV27,CASSLTVSYEQYF,TGTGCCAGCAGTTTGACGGTCTCCTACGAGCAGTACTTC
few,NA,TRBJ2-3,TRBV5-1,CASSLAQGRTDTQYF,TGCGCCAGCAGCTTGGCTCAGGGGAGAACAGATACGCAGTATTTT
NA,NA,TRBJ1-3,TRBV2,CASSEARAGNTIYF,TGTGCCAGCAGTGAAGCACGGGCTGGAAACACCATATATTTT
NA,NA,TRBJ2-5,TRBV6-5,CASSYGSPGETQYF,TGTGCCAGCAGTTACGGCAGCCCAGGGGAGACCCAGTACTTC
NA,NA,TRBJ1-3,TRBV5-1,CASSLGGPLGNTIYF,TGCGCCAGCAGCTTGGGAGGGCCCCTGGGGAACACCATATATTTT